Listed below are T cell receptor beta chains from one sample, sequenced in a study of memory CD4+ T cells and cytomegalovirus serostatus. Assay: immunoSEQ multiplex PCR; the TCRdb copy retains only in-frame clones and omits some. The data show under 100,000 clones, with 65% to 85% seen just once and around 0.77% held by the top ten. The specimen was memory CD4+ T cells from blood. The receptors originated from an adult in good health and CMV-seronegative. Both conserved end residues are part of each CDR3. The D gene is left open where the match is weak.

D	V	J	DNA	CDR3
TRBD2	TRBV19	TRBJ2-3	TGTGCCAGTAACCCAAGCGGGGGGGCCGAAGATACGCAGTATTTT	CASNPSGGAEDTQYF
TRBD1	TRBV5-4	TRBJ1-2	TGTGCCAGCAGCCGGGAGGCAGGGGGAGTTTGGGGTGGCTACACCTTC	CASSREAGGVWGGYTF
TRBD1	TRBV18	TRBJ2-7	TGTGCCAGCTCACCACCGGGACAGAACTACGAGCAGTACTTC	CASSPPGQNYEQYF
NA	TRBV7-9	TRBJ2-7	TGTGCCAGCAGCCGGGACCAAGGCTTTACGGAGCAGTACTTC	CASSRDQGFTEQYF
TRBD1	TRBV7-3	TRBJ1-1	TGTGCCAGCAGGCATCCGGGACAGGGGACTGAAGCTTTCTTT	CASRHPGQGTEAFF
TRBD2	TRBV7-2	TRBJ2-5	TGTGCCAGCAGCTTCACGGGGGGGCCGACTGAGACCCAGTACTTC	CASSFTGGPTETQYF
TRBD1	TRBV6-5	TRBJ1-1	TGTGCCAGCAGTTACTCTACAGGGGGTTATGAAGCTTTCTTT	CASSYSTGGYEAFF
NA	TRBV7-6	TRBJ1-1	TGTGCCAGCAGCTGGGGGGGCCTGAACACTGAAGCTTTCTTT	CASSWGGLNTEAFF
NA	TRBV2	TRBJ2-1	TGTGCCAGCAGTACCGTCGGGGCCTCCCCCAAGTTCTTC	CASSTVGASPKFF
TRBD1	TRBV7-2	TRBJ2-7	TGTGCCAGCAGCTTAGCAGGACAGGGGAGCTACGAGCAGTACTTC	CASSLAGQGSYEQYF
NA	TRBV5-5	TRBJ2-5	TGTGCCAGCAGCACCACTCAGGGGTTACAAGAGACCCAGTACTTC	CASSTTQGLQETQYF
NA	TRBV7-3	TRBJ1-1	TGTGCCAGCAGCTTAAATCGAGGGGGGGACACTGAAGCTTTCTTT	CASSLNRGGDTEAFF
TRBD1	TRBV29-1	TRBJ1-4	TGCAGCGTTCATTCCGGGACAGCTGAAAAACTGTTTTTT	CSVHSGTAEKLFF
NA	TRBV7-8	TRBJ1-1	TGTGCCAGCAGCTTAATTTCAGGGAACACTGAAGCTTTCTTT	CASSLISGNTEAFF
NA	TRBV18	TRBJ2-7	TGTGCCAGCTCGCCGGGACTTCTTGACTACGAGCAGTACTTC	CASSPGLLDYEQYF
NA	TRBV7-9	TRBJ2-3	TGTGCCAGCAGCCCAACCACAGATACGCAGTATTTT	CASSPTTDTQYF
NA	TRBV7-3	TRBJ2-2	TGTGCCAGCAGCTTAATCGGGGGGAACACCGGGGAGCTGTTTTTT	CASSLIGGNTGELFF
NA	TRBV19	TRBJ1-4	TGTGCCAGTAGTAGCCCCAGTGGCCCCGGAACAGAAAAACTGTTTTTT	CASSSPSGPGTEKLFF